These 29 T cell receptor beta chains share one sample of origin, sequenced in a study of blood T cell repertoires in COVID-19. Assay: immunoSEQ multiplex PCR; the TCRdb copy retains only in-frame clones and omits some. Altogether some 200,000 clones are present, roughly four fifths being singletons, with the ten largest covering approximately 12%. The sample taken for sequencing was peripheral blood. The receptor source for this set is a woman in her thirties or forties with acute or convalescent COVID-19.

The chain has TRBV19 and TRBJ1-1; 8 bases map to TRBD1. With 3 bases clipped from V and 5 bases from J, the junction kept 8 bases outside the gene matches. Germline CDR1 and CDR2: LNHDA and SQIVND (reference sequence). CDR3 size: 15 residues. CDR3 amino acids: CASSMTAGGSTEAFF. Written as DNA, the CDR3 is TGTGCCAGTAGTATGACGGCAGGGGGCTCGACTGAAGCTTTCTTT.

The V call is TRBV2, the J call TRBJ2-7; 8 nucleotides match TRBD1. V was clipped by 8 bases and J by 4 bases; unmatched bases: 7. Germline lookup yields CDR1 SNHLY and CDR2 FYNNEI. CDR3 length: 13 residues. The CDR3 DNA reads TGTGCCAGCCTGATGGGGGACAGGTACGAGCAGTACTTC. Translating gives CASLMGDRYEQYF.

J is TRBJ2-1 and V is TRBV7-9; the D is unclear. Trimming took off 5 bases at V and 7 bases at J, with 21 bases between the two ends. CDR3 length: 16 residues. Germline values: CDR1 SEHNR, CDR2 FQNEAQ (reference sequence). The DNA for the CDR3 is TGTGCCAGCAGCCTCCCCCGTGGTATCAAGCTAAATGAGCAGTTCTTC. This gives the protein CASSLPRGIKLNEQFF.

The chain uses TRBV11-1 and TRBJ1-1; no reliable D call. Per germline, CDR1 SGHAT and CDR2 FQDESV (reference sequence). This CDR3 is built from 13 residues. V was cut by 4 bases and J by 11 bases, with 17 bases left in between. The CDR3 bases are TGTGCCAGCAGCTCCAATCCTTCAAGCGGGGCTTTCTTT. It is translated as CASSSNPSSGAFF.

A word on this clone: Compared with germline, one end of the junction differs, possibly owing to a read error. The chain carries TRBV6-5 and TRBJ2-1; 8 bases are a match to TRBD2. The CDR3 covers 14 residues. Germline V gene sequence: CDR1 MNHEY, CDR2 SVGAGI. CDR3: CASSDSGLVGEQFF. The DNA of the CDR3 is TGTGCCAGCAGTGACTCGGGACTAGTGGGTGAGCAGTTCTTC.

The V and J genes are TRBV7-9 and TRBJ1-2; 7 bases agree with TRBD1. The CDR3 is made up of 13 amino acids. V gave up 5 bases and J gave up 5 bases; unmatched junction bases: 5. CDR1 and CDR2 (germline): SEHNR, FQNEAQ (reference sequence). This CDR3 reads CASSTSGQYGYTF. CDR3 sequence (DNA): TGTGCCAGCAGCACCTCGGGACAGTATGGCTACACCTTC.

The gene calls are TRBV6-5 and TRBJ2-7, with 9 bases identical to TRBD1. With 7 bases clipped from V and 4 bases from J, the junction kept 8 bases outside the gene matches. The CDR3 is made up of 14 amino acids. CDR1 and CDR2 (germline): MNHEY, SVGAGI. The CDR3 DNA is TGTGCCAGCAAATCCGGGACAGGGAAATACGAGCAGTACTTC. It codes for CASKSGTGKYEQYF.

The rearrangement links TRBV29-1 to TRBJ2-6, with unresolved D. Trimming took off 3 bases at V and 1 base at J, with 7 bases between the two ends. The CDR3 length is 14 residues. Germline V lookup: CDR1 SQVTM, CDR2 ANQGSEA. The CDR3 region is CSVDSGSGANVLTF. Written as DNA, the CDR3 is TGCAGCGTTGATTCCGGGTCTGGGGCCAACGTCCTGACTTTC.

This chain connects TRBV24-1 to TRBJ1-5; D remains unclear. This CDR3 has 14 amino acids. Germline V lookup: CDR1 KGHDR, CDR2 SFDVKD. Trimming removed 6 bases from V and 5 bases from J, with 13 bases in between. CDR3 amino acids: CATSIADEDQPQHF. DNA for the CDR3: TGTGCCACCAGTATTGCAGACGAGGATCAGCCCCAGCATTTT.

J is TRBJ1-2 and V is TRBV7-8; tentatively, D is TRBD1 (5 bases). Germline values: CDR1 SGHVS, CDR2 FQNEAQ. The CDR3 spans 14 residues. Deletions cut 7 bases from V and 5 bases from J, with 17 bases between. CDR3 residues: CASNPSGARYGYTF. Written as DNA, the CDR3 is TGTGCCAGCAACCCGAGCGGGGCTCGGTATGGCTACACCTTC.

The V call is TRBV24-1, the J call TRBJ1-2; 9 nucleotides agree with TRBD1. The CDR3 has 15 amino acids. Trimming removed 4 bases from V and 4 bases from J; junction bases left unmatched: 6. CDR1 is KGHDR, CDR2 SFDVKD, per germline. In DNA form, the CDR3 reads TGTGCCACCAGTGAAGGGACAGGGTTGACCTATGGCTACACCTTC. It encodes CATSEGTGLTYGYTF.

The V call is TRBV2, the J call TRBJ2-2; 8 bases agree with TRBD1. The V segment lost 7 bases and the J segment 1 base; nucleotides outside the gene matches: 8. The CDR3 covers 16 residues. CDR1 is SNHLY and CDR2 is FYNNEI in the germline V gene. CDR3 in amino acids: CASIAPGQENTGELFF. The CDR3 nucleotides are TGTGCCAGCATTGCCCCGGGACAGGAGAACACCGGGGAGCTGTTTTTT. The whole variable domain, remainder taken from reference TRBV2 and TRBJ2-2, is EPEVTQTPSHQVTQMGQEVILRCVPISNHLYFYWYRQILGQKVEFLVSFYNNEISEKSEIFDDQFSVERPDGSNFTLKIRSTKLEDSAMYFCASIAPGQENTGELFFGEGSRLTVL.

The CDR3 region is CASRTGSTEAFF. As DNA, the CDR3 is TGTGCCAGCAGAACAGGGAGCACTGAAGCTTTCTTT. The chain couples TRBV12-3 or TRBV12-4 to TRBJ1-1; tentatively, D is TRBD1 (6 bases). The V gene lost 6 bases and the J gene lost 4 bases, with 9 bases spanning the gap. The CDR3 contains 12 residues.

The chain is built from TRBV2 and TRBJ2-1; TRBD2 matches at 13 bases. CDR1 and CDR2 (germline): SNHLY, FYNNEI. The V gene end was trimmed by 10 bases and the J gene end by 6 bases; junction bases not matched to a gene: 9. The CDR3 sequence is 15 residues long. CDR3 amino acids: CATEPTSGRANEQFF. CDR3 nucleotide sequence: TGTGCCACGGAACCTACTAGCGGGAGGGCCAATGAGCAGTTCTTC. The full variable domain, rest sourced from reference TRBV2 and TRBJ2-1, is EPEVTQTPSHQVTQMGQEVILRCVPISNHLYFYWYRQILGQKVEFLVSFYNNEISEKSEIFDDQFSVERPDGSNFTLKIRSTKLEDSAMYFCATEPTSGRANEQFFGPGTRLTVL.

The chain is built from TRBV4-1 and TRBJ2-3; a weak D match, TRBD2 (7 bases). V was cut by 4 bases and J by 6 bases, with 17 bases left in between. CDR3 size: 15 residues. Germline V gene sequence: CDR1 MGHRA, CDR2 YSYEKL. CDR3 sequence reads: CASSPSSGEGDTQYF. The CDR3 region has the DNA TGCGCCAGCAGCCCAAGTTCAGGGGAGGGTGATACGCAGTATTTT.

In its sample, this clone was seen once. The chain is built from TRBV11-2 and TRBJ1-5, with D possibly being TRBD1 (5 bases). CDR1 and CDR2 (germline): SGHAT, FQNNGV. The CDR3 extends over 19 amino acids. The V end lost 1 base, the J end lost 0 bases, and 19 bases lay between the germline ends. The CDR3 is CASSLAWWTHPDSNQPQHF. In DNA form, the CDR3 reads TGTGCCAGCAGCTTAGCTTGGTGGACACATCCTGATAGCAATCAGCCCCAGCATTTT.

Notes on this clone: In the same sample, other DNA sequences code for this CDR3. This rearrangement joins TRBV18 to TRBJ1-2; D may be TRBD1 (6 bases). The V gene lost 3 bases and the J gene lost 6 bases, with 8 bases spanning the gap. Germline V gene lookup returns CDR1 KGHSH and CDR2 LQKENI. The CDR3 is 12 residues long. CDR3 nucleotide sequence: TGTGCCAGCTCACCGGACAGAAATGGCTACACCTTC. Encoded protein: CASSPDRNGYTF.

V and J are TRBV7-9 and TRBJ1-2; 9 bases are a match to TRBD1. The germline V gene has CDR1 SEHNR and CDR2 FQNEAQ (reference sequence). V trimming: 6 bases; J trimming: 3 bases; junction bases outside the gene matches: 5. This CDR3 spans 14 amino acids. CDR3 protein: CASSLDRGHYGYTF. The CDR3 region has the DNA TGTGCCAGCAGTTTGGACAGGGGTCACTATGGCTACACCTTC. The whole variable domain, remainder taken from reference TRBV7-9 and TRBJ1-2, is DTGVSQNPRHKITKRGQNVTFRCDPISEHNRLYWYRQTLGQGPEFLTYFQNEAQLEKSRLLSDRFSAERPKGSFSTLEIQRTEQGDSAMYLCASSLDRGHYGYTFGSGTRLTVV.

V is TRBV10-3 and J is TRBJ1-2; 8 bases match TRBD1. The CDR3 loop spans 14 amino acids. The junction had 7 bases not matched to a gene; V was cut back by 4 bases and J by 6 bases. The germline gives CDR1 ENHRY, CDR2 SYGVKD. The CDR3: CAISGNRGTNGYTF. CDR3 bases: TGTGCCATCAGTGGTAACAGGGGGACGAATGGCTACACCTTC.

This chain uses TRBV20-1 with TRBJ1-1; D uncertain. This CDR3 has 13 residues. Trimming removed 3 bases from V and 3 bases from J, with 11 bases in between. From germline, CDR1 is DFQATT and CDR2 SNEGSKA (reference sequence). The CDR3 region has the DNA TGCAGTGCTAGTAACCACGGGGACACTGAAGCTTTCTTT. Residues: CSASNHGDTEAFF.

J is TRBJ2-5 and V is TRBV29-1, with D possibly TRBD2 on 6 matching bases. Trimming left V 3 bases short and J 5 bases short, with 13 bases between. The CDR3 runs to 13 residues. From germline, CDR1 is SQVTM and CDR2 ANQGSEA. The CDR3 DNA sequence: TGCAGCGTTGACAGGGTGGCGGGGGAGACCCAGTACTTC. This codes for CSVDRVAGETQYF.

This clone was observed a handful of times. V and J are TRBV11-2 and TRBJ2-3; TRBD2 matches 12 bases. CDR1 and CDR2 from the germline V gene are SGHAT and FQNNGV. The V gene end was trimmed by 4 bases and the J gene end by 2 bases; junction bases not matched to a gene: 4. The CDR3 is made up of 16 amino acids. CDR3 sequence (DNA): TGTGCCAGCAGCTCCTGGACTAGCGGGGACACAGATACGCAGTATTTT. Encoded protein: CASSSWTSGDTDTQYF.

This rearrangement joins TRBV2 to TRBJ2-3, with 8 nucleotides matching TRBD2. The CDR3 sequence is 16 residues long. V lost 6 bases and J lost 0; bases outside the gene matches: 8. Germline V CDR1 and CDR2: SNHLY, FYNNEI. The CDR3 DNA is TGTGCCAGCAGGGGGGCCCGGGGGGGTAGCACAGATACGCAGTATTTT. This codes for CASRGARGGSTDTQYF.

V usage is TRBV12-1 and J usage is TRBJ1-2; TRBD1 is the table's D call, not checked against the DNA. TRBV12-1 is annotated as a pseudogene. This CDR3 has 18 amino acids. Here the CDR3 reads CASNPQTDRGRGNYGYTF. CDR3 nucleotides: TGTGCCAGCAACCCCCAGACGGACAGGGGGCGAGGGAACTATGGCTACACCTTC.

This clone came up a few times. The chain combines TRBV27 with TRBJ2-7; D perhaps matches TRBD1 (6 bases). The V end lost 3 bases, the J end lost 9 bases, and 27 bases lay between the germline ends. The CDR3 loop spans 17 amino acids. Germline assignment: CDR1 MNHEY and CDR2 SMNVEV (reference sequence). Here the CDR3 reads CASSFLHYTVSGDGQYF. CDR3 coding DNA: TGTGCCAGCAGTTTCCTGCACTACACAGTCTCAGGGGACGGGCAGTACTTC.

This chain uses TRBV20-1 with TRBJ1-1, with a possible D match to TRBD1 (6 bases). The V gene's germline CDR1 is DFQATT and CDR2 SNEGSKA (reference sequence). The CDR3 totals 13 residues. Between the trimmed V and J ends, which lost 3 bases and 3 bases, there was a span of 11 bases. The CDR3 protein is CSASKGGDTEAFF. As DNA, the CDR3 is TGCAGTGCTAGTAAGGGGGGGGACACTGAAGCTTTCTTT.

J is TRBJ2-3 and V is TRBV6-6; 8 positions agree with TRBD2. The germline V gene has CDR1 MNHNY and CDR2 SVGAGI (reference sequence). The CDR3 consists of 15 residues. V shed 7 bases, J shed 2 bases, and the junction held 8 bases outside the gene matches. The CDR3 reads CASTTGLGVTDTQYF. The CDR3 bases are TGTGCCAGCACCACGGGACTAGGGGTCACAGATACGCAGTATTTT.

The gene calls are TRBV6-5 and TRBJ1-2; D uncertain. The germline V gene has CDR1 MNHEY and CDR2 SVGAGI. Trimming cost V 0 bases and J 9 bases, with 8 bases left between them. This CDR3 has 12 residues. DNA for the CDR3: TGTGCCAGCAGTTACTCTGAGGGTAGCTACACCTTC. Encoded protein: CASSYSEGSYTF.

The genes are TRBV6-5 and TRBJ1-2, with 9 nucleotides matching TRBD1. In germline, CDR1 is MNHEY, CDR2 SVGAGI. V trimming: 0 bases; J trimming: 8 bases; junction bases outside the gene matches: 10. The CDR3 sequence is 16 residues long. As DNA, the CDR3 is TGTGCCAGCAGTTACTCGATGGGGGACAGGGTGGCCGGCTACACCTTC. Protein product: CASSYSMGDRVAGYTF.